The 2 T cell receptor beta chains below come from one sample, sequenced in a study of T cell changes during pregnancy in multiple sclerosis. Clones were sequenced by immunoSEQ multiplex PCR, and TCRdb holds only the in-frame ones, with some missing. The data hold 65,000 to 75,000 clones, with 90% to 95% observed a single time. The specimen was peripheral blood, collected in the third trimester of pregnancy. The receptors were sampled from a female donor in good health, enrolled as a control in a pregnancy study.

This CDR3 reads CASYSLLRYEQYF. CDR3 nucleotide sequence: TGTGCCAGCTACAGCTTACTCCGCTACGAGCAGTACTTC. This sequence joins TRBV21-1 and TRBJ2-7; TRBD1 is taken as the D call from the table, unchecked against the DNA. TRBV21-1 is a documented pseudogene. This CDR3 region has 13 residues.

The V call is TRBV6-6, the J call TRBJ1-6, with 9 bases fitting TRBD1. The CDR3 runs 14 residues. The germline V gene has CDR1 MNHNY and CDR2 SVGAGI (reference sequence). The ends lost 0 bases at V and 11 bases at J; junction bases unmatched: 2. CDR3 in DNA: TGTGCCAGCAGTTACTCTGGGACAGGGCCACCCCTCCACTTT. Its protein product is CASSYSGTGPPLHF.